The 14 T cell receptor beta chains listed next were all sequenced from one sample in a study of blood T cell repertoires in COVID-19. Generated by immunoSEQ multiplex PCR, the TCRdb table keeps only in-frame clones and is missing some. The sample holds under 200,000 clones, roughly 86% seen once. Sequencing was carried out using peripheral blood. Receptors originate from a man between 40 and 49 years old with active or convalescent COVID-19.

The chain combines TRBV30 with TRBJ1-2, with a weak D call TRBD1 (6 bases). Trimming removed 1 base from V and 8 bases from J, with 14 bases in between. The germline CDR1 and CDR2 sequences are GTSNPN and SVGIG (reference sequence). This CDR3 has 13 amino acids. The CDR3 DNA follows: TGTGCCTGGAGTGCCACAGGGTTGGAGGGCTACACCTTC. Protein: CAWSATGLEGYTF.

This chain links TRBV4-1 with TRBJ2-3; 12 bases agree with TRBD2. V trimming: 1 base; J trimming: 4 bases; junction bases outside the gene matches: 6. The CDR3 runs to 17 residues. The germline V gene has CDR1 MGHRA and CDR2 YSYEKL. This CDR3 reads CASSQVLAGGGADTQYF. CDR3 bases: TGCGCCAGCAGCCAAGTCCTAGCGGGGGGGGGAGCAGATACGCAGTATTTT.

V gene TRBV11-2 combines with J gene TRBJ2-5; 7 bases align to TRBD1. Per germline, CDR1 SGHAT and CDR2 FQNNGV. V dropped 2 bases and J dropped 2; count of bases not matched to a gene: 11. This CDR3 is built from 17 residues. The CDR3 DNA follows: TGTGCCAGCAGCTTATCCCCGGGACAGAGACATCAAGAGACCCAGTACTTC. The encoded protein is CASSLSPGQRHQETQYF.

The rearrangement uses TRBV7-9 and TRBJ1-5; 7 bases agree with TRBD1. Germline loops: CDR1 SEHNR, CDR2 FQNEAQ (reference sequence). The CDR3 has 14 residues. V gave up 6 bases and J gave up 0 bases; unmatched junction bases: 2. In DNA, the CDR3 is TGTGCCAGCAGTGGGACAGATAGCAATCAGCCCCAGCATTTT. It codes for CASSGTDSNQPQHF.

The CDR3 DNA reads as TGTGCCAGCAGCTGGGGACAGGGCACTAATGAAAAACTGTTTTTT. It encodes CASSWGQGTNEKLFF. The rearrangement links TRBV5-5 to TRBJ1-4; 9 nucleotides match TRBD1. Losses at the gene ends were 3 bases for V and 2 bases for J; bases not matched to a gene: 2. Germline CDR1 SGHKS, CDR2 YYEKEE (reference sequence). The CDR3 contains 15 residues.

This chain joins TRBV29-1 and TRBJ2-5; 9 bases map to TRBD1. Germline V gene lookup returns CDR1 SQVTM and CDR2 ANQGSEA. V lost 6 bases to trimming and J lost 7 bases; unmatched junction nucleotides: 12. The CDR3 contains 14 residues. The CDR3 DNA sequence: TGCAGCGTAATACAGGGGGCGCGATTCGGGACCCAGTACTTC. This codes for CSVIQGARFGTQYF.

This chain joins TRBV6-5 and TRBJ1-1, with 7 positions matching TRBD1. After removal of 5 bases from V and 10 bases from J, the junction contained 13 bases not matched to a gene. The CDR3 has 14 residues. CDR1 MNHEY and CDR2 SVGAGI come from the germline V gene. CDR3 in DNA: TGTGCCAGCAGTCGACAGGGCCTAACCCTGGCAGCTTTCTTT. Residues: CASSRQGLTLAAFF.

The chain links TRBV11-2 to TRBJ1-6; D may be TRBD1 (5 bases). Germline loops: CDR1 SGHAT, CDR2 FQNNGV. V gave up 6 bases and J gave up 13 bases, with 19 bases separating them. The CDR3 totals 14 residues. The CDR3 sequence is CASSLGQGVQPLHF. Written as DNA, the CDR3 is TGTGCCAGCAGTCTGGGTCAGGGCGTCCAGCCCCTCCACTTT.

The chain is built from TRBV9 and TRBJ2-4, with 7 bases identical to TRBD1. Germline V gene sequence: CDR1 SGDLS, CDR2 YYNGEE. Germline trimming cut 0 bases from V and 8 bases from J; bases unmatched to any gene: 8. CDR3 size: 15 residues. CDR3 loop: CASSVGTGNLDIQYF. The CDR3 nucleotides are TGTGCCAGCAGCGTAGGGACAGGAAATTTGGACATTCAGTACTTC. Full variable domain (outside the CDR3, taken from reference TRBV9 and TRBJ2-4): DSGVTQTPKHLITATGQRVTLRCSPRSGDLSVYWYQQSLDQGLQFLIQYYNGEERAKGNILERFSAQQFPDLHSELNLSSLELGDSALYFCASSVGTGNLDIQYFGAGTRLSVL.

The chain links TRBV19 to TRBJ1-1; 8 positions agree with TRBD1. Germline assignment: CDR1 LNHDA and CDR2 SQIVND (reference sequence). Trimming at V came to 3 bases and at J to 1 base, leaving 4 bases not matched to a gene. The CDR3 sequence is 15 residues long. CDR3 sequence reads: CASSILTGGNTEAFF. The CDR3 DNA is TGTGCCAGTAGTATTCTAACAGGGGGGAACACTGAAGCTTTCTTT.

The chain has TRBV19 and TRBJ1-1, with D hard to call. The germline V gene encodes CDR1 LNHDA and CDR2 SQIVND (reference sequence). V was pared by 5 bases and J by 1 base, with 11 bases between. CDR3 length: 14 amino acids. The CDR3 here is CASSAEVANTEAFF. The CDR3 region has the DNA TGTGCCAGTAGTGCCGAGGTAGCGAACACTGAAGCTTTCTTT.

The chain carries TRBV6-1 and TRBJ1-2, with TRBD1 matching 7 bases. Germline V CDR1 and CDR2: MNHNS, SASEGT. After removal of 4 bases from V and 4 bases from J, the junction contained 15 bases not matched to a gene. The CDR3 consists of 17 residues. The DNA of the CDR3 is TGTGCCAGCAGTGGGGCTTTTCGGGACAGAAGTCTCTATGGCTACACCTTC. It codes for CASSGAFRDRSLYGYTF.

This rearrangement joins TRBV4-3 to TRBJ2-2, with 13 bases that match TRBD2. This CDR3 has 18 residues. The V gene end was trimmed by 2 bases and the J gene end by 0 bases; junction bases not matched to a gene: 3. CDR1 LGHNA and CDR2 YSLEER come from the germline V gene. CDR3 DNA: TGCGCCAGCAGCCAACGACTAGCGGGGGGCGCGAACACCGGGGAGCTGTTTTTT. It specifies CASSQRLAGGANTGELFF.

This chain links TRBV7-8 with TRBJ2-3; 7 bases are a match to TRBD1. The junction had 4 bases not matched to a gene; V was cut back by 1 base and J by 0 bases. Per germline, CDR1 SGHVS and CDR2 FQNEAQ. This CDR3 contains 16 residues. This chain's CDR3 is CASSLGPGQSTDTQYF. The CDR3 DNA reads TGTGCCAGCAGCTTAGGACCGGGACAGAGCACAGATACGCAGTATTTT.